Below, one TCR beta chain is given with its context. No antigen is known for it. The germline gives CDR1 SEHNR, CDR2 FQNEAQ (reference sequence). V lost 5 bases, J lost 4 bases, and 14 bases lay in between. This CDR3 contains 14 residues. Whenever a sample was processed, at least 6 million PBMCs were isolated. Primed by a sample-barcoded 5' primer and a J-beta primer mix, a second PCR proceeded for about 7 to 12 cycles. Using its own MiXCR run on the 5' RACE reads, TCRdb lists one record per CDR3 protein. The repertoire holds over 700,000 distinct CDR3 sequences, with 53% as singletons. This sample is part of a study of blood T cells in healthy people across ages. General study findings and limits: As naive T cell percentage varied, TCR beta diversity correlated strongly with it.

The rearrangement joins TRBV7-9 to TRBJ1-2; D is perhaps TRBD1 (5 bases). This sequence originates from a man aged 80 or over in good health. Material: blood. CDR3 region: CASSPDRLRYGYTF. The CDR3 DNA is TGTGCCAGCAGCCCCGACAGACTTCGCTATGGCTACACCTTC.